Listed below are T cell receptor beta chains from one sample, sequenced in a study of vaccination and CD4 T cells after COVID-19. TCRdb independently ran MiXCR on the PCR reads; one entry per CDR3 protein. The table has 11,000 to 15,000 distinct CDR3 sequences, roughly a third seen once. The antigens for these receptors are not known. The sample was CD4+ T cells from blood, cultured in vitro, taken after SARS-CoV-2 vaccination. The source is a human donor who had recovered from COVID-19. Each CDR3 is given with its conserved first and last residue. Fields, in order: CDR3 length, D gene, V gene, J gene, clone size, CDR3 DNA, CDR3 protein. The D gene is left open where the match is weak. Not all rows give a size; the values are once, few, many and, for expanded clones, a class.

15	TRBD2	TRBV18	TRBJ2-1	.	TGTGCCAGCTCACCCCGGGACTACCAGGACAATGAGCAGTTCTTC	CASSPRDYQDNEQFF
13	TRBD1	TRBV19	TRBJ1-1	.	TGTGCCAGCGGAGGACAGGGGAACACTGAAGCTTTCTTT	CASGGQGNTEAFF
14	.	TRBV25-1	TRBJ1-6	.	TGTGCCAGCCAACAAAGCTCCTATAATTCACCCCTCCACTTT	CASQQSSYNSPLHF
15	TRBD1	TRBV10-3	TRBJ2-7	few	TGTGCCATCAGATACTCAGACAGGGGCCCCTACGAGCAGTACTTC	CAIRYSDRGPYEQYF
14	.	TRBV7-3	TRBJ1-2	few	TGTGCCAGCAGCTCCTCGGAGGGGCGTAGGGGCTACACCTTC	CASSSSEGRRGYTF
14	TRBD2	TRBV24-1	TRBJ2-7	few	TGTGCCCCTCTAGCGGGAGAGACCGACTACGAGCAGTACTTC	CAPLAGETDYEQYF
13	.	TRBV27	TRBJ1-1	.	TGTGCCAGCAGGAGGGACATGAACACTGAAGCTTTCTTT	CASRRDMNTEAFF
13	.	TRBV19	TRBJ2-2	few	TGTGCCAGTAGTAATGGGTGGAGGAGGGAGCTGTTTTTT	CASSNGWRRELFF
15	TRBD2	TRBV20-1	TRBJ2-5	.	TGCAGTGCTAGCGGTCGCCTAGCGGGAAAAGAGACCCAGTACTTC	CSASGRLAGKETQYF
14	.	TRBV20-1	TRBJ2-1	.	TGCAGGGGGGGGCCTGGGGGAATGAACAATGAGCAGTTCTTC	CRGGPGGMNNEQFF
16	TRBD2	TRBV6-2/TRBV6-3	TRBJ2-7	.	TGTGCCAGCAGCCAGCCGCGACTAGCGGATACCTACGAGCAGTACTTC	CASSQPRLADTYEQYF
13	.	TRBV6-1	TRBJ2-7	.	TGTGCCAGCACGGAACCCGGGACGAATGAGCAGTACTTC	CASTEPGTNEQYF
14	.	TRBV19	TRBJ1-2	few	TGTGCCAGTAGTATCCGGGGGGTCAACTATGGCTACACCTTC	CASSIRGVNYGYTF
13	TRBD1	TRBV24-1	TRBJ1-5	.	TGTGCCACCAGCAACAGGGGGAATCAGCCCCAGCATTTT	CATSNRGNQPQHF
15	TRBD1	TRBV7-2	TRBJ1-5	few	TGTGCCAGCAGCCCGACAGGGGGTCTCAATCAGCCCCAGCATTTT	CASSPTGGLNQPQHF
23	TRBD1	TRBV18	TRBJ1-1	.	TGTGCCAGCTCACGATCCATCGGCTCCTTTGTTCGGGACAGGGGGCCCCTGGACACTGAAGCTTTCTTT	CASSRSIGSFVRDRGPLDTEAFF
16	.	TRBV6-1	TRBJ1-2	few	TGTGCCAGCACCAAGAGGGCGGGGGATTCGGGCTATGGCTACACCTTC	CASTKRAGDSGYGYTF
14	TRBD1	TRBV24-1	TRBJ1-2	few	TGTGCCACCAGGTCAACAGGGGTGGGTGAAGGCTACACCTTC	CATRSTGVGEGYTF
15	.	TRBV4-2	TRBJ2-7	.	TGTGCCAGCAGCCAAGCGGGCGGTGTTAACTACGAGCAGTACTTC	CASSQAGGVNYEQYF
15	.	TRBV20-1	TRBJ1-1	medium-sized	TGCAGTGCCCCCGGACGGTTAAGAATGAACACTGAAGCTTTCTTT	CSAPGRLRMNTEAFF
14	TRBD1	TRBV11-3	TRBJ1-6	few	TGTGCCAGCAAAGGGGGACAGGGAATTTCACCCCTCCACTTT	CASKGGQGISPLHF
16	TRBD1	TRBV20-1	TRBJ1-1	.	TGCAGTGCCAGCCCTCGGACAGGGGGCTTAAACACTGAAGCTTTCTTT	CSASPRTGGLNTEAFF
15	.	TRBV28	TRBJ1-2	.	TGTGCCAGCAGTACCACCACAGGGTACCGGAGGGGCTACACCTTC	CASSTTTGYRRGYTF
14	TRBD2	TRBV20-1	TRBJ2-7	.	TGCAGTGCCCTCTCTAGCGGGAAGAGCTACGAGCAGTACTTC	CSALSSGKSYEQYF
12	.	TRBV28	TRBJ1-1	.	TGTGCCAGCAACGTCAGGGGCTCGAGAGCTTTCTTT	CASNVRGSRAFF
14	.	TRBV20-1	TRBJ2-7	.	TGCAGTGCTAAAGGAGTCGTTTGGTCCTACGAGCAGTACTTC	CSAKGVVWSYEQYF
17	TRBD1	TRBV6-5	TRBJ2-2	.	TGTGCCAGCAGTTGGCGGACAGGGGGCCTGAACACCGGGGAGCTGTTTTTT	CASSWRTGGLNTGELFF
13	.	TRBV6-1	TRBJ2-7	.	TGTGCCAGCAGCCCTAGTATCGGATACGAGCAGTACTTC	CASSPSIGYEQYF